The clone carrying this TCR beta chain was seen only once. Antigen: not known. The data were taken from a study of OX40 agonist ivuxolimab in advanced cancers. The overall study: The group had a mean age of roughly 56 years, ranged from about 20 to 79, and was just under 85% male. Findings and caveats of the study: Antigen targets of the expanded peripheral T cells went undetermined. Clonal expansion by week 6 occurred in CD4+ and CD8+ blood T cells (at 0.1 to 3.0 mg/kg).

Deletions cut 2 bases from V and 3 bases from J, with 8 bases between. The CDR3 sequence is 13 residues long. Germline V gene lookup returns CDR1 SGHTA and CDR2 FQGNSA. Clones were sequenced by immunoSEQ multiplex PCR, and TCRdb holds only the in-frame ones, with some missing. The table lists about 73,000 clones, 84% of them singletons. This chain links TRBV7-2 with TRBJ2-7; D might be TRBD1 (5 bases). The clonotype comes from an adult with an advanced solid tumor such as melanoma, head and neck, liver or kidney cancer. The specimen comprised CD4+ or CD8+ T cells sorted from blood, sampled in a trial of the OX40 agonist ivuxolimab. The CDR3 protein is CASSLSRDYEQYF. In DNA, the CDR3 is TGTGCCAGCAGCTTATCCAGGGACTACGAGCAGTACTTC.